This T cell receptor (beta chain) was documented in a study of blood T cell repertoires in COVID-19. For the study at large: The cDNA or gDNA used as material had been derived from T cells, B-cell-depleted T cells, or PBMCs.

Germline assignment: CDR1 MRHNA and CDR2 SNTAGT. V dropped 6 bases and J dropped 0 bases, with 18 bases sitting between them. The CDR3 is made up of 17 amino acids. Original analysis: Reference gene primer amplification yielded estimated nucleated cell counts. The protocol was immunoSEQ multiplex PCR, while the TCRdb copy is restricted to in-frame clones and leaves out a portion. V and J calls and clone size come straight from that table; D and trimming were deduced from the DNA. The sample lists about 69,000 clones; 86% were seen once. This TCR derives from a man aged 25 to 40 with acute or convalescent COVID-19. The sample taken for sequencing was peripheral blood. The chain carries TRBV6-4 and TRBJ2-1; TRBD2 is a possible D gene (5 bases). The CDR3 DNA is TGTGCCAGCAGGGGCGGACTTGTTAGTTTCTCCTACAATGAGCAGTTCTTC. Protein sequence: CASRGGLVSFSYNEQFF.